A selection of T cell receptor beta chains follows, all from one sample in a study of technical replicates of blood from several donors. Clones were read by immunoSEQ multiplex PCR, and TCRdb kept only the in-frame ones, dropping some. This sample has 50,000 to 60,000 clones, with 91% found just once. The sequenced sample consisted of PBMCs. These receptors were collected from a human donor in good health. Some clones in this sample may be carry-over from other donors' samples. Each CDR3 is given without its conserved first and last residue. Each record gives: J gene, clone size, V gene, CDR3 protein. Some rows mark clone size as missing; the rest say once, few, many or name a class of expanded clone.

J gene: TRBJ2-1; clone size: NA; V gene: TRBV7-2; CDR3 protein: ASSLEGRGPRRKF
J gene: TRBJ2-1; clone size: NA; V gene: TRBV5-4; CDR3 protein: ASSFGGEVAWEQF
J gene: TRBJ2-1; clone size: NA; V gene: TRBV5-6; CDR3 protein: ASSWTSGSSYNEQF
J gene: TRBJ2-7; clone size: NA; V gene: TRBV4-1; CDR3 protein: ASSQPRGTGGYEQY
J gene: TRBJ2-1; clone size: once; V gene: TRBV11-3; CDR3 protein: ASSRGGGEYNEQF
J gene: TRBJ1-1; clone size: NA; V gene: TRBV18; CDR3 protein: ASSRAEGTEAF
J gene: TRBJ2-1; clone size: few; V gene: TRBV7-3; CDR3 protein: ASSLTAAATGSHNEQF
J gene: TRBJ2-5; clone size: few; V gene: TRBV5-1; CDR3 protein: ASSSAGTSGSETQY
J gene: TRBJ2-7; clone size: few; V gene: TRBV15; CDR3 protein: ATSARTRLFPILTYEQY
J gene: TRBJ1-1; clone size: few; V gene: TRBV11-2; CDR3 protein: ASSLGAGQMNTEAF